This is a list of T cell receptor beta chains from one sample in a study of blood T cell repertoires in COVID-19. The table came from immunoSEQ multiplex PCR; TCRdb's copy has only in-frame clones and leaves some out. The data show about 670,000 clones, with approximately 90% seen just once and roughly 0.25% held by the top ten. Sequencing was performed on peripheral blood. Receptors were obtained from a woman under 30 with acute or convalescent COVID-19. The CDR3 runs from the conserved cysteine through the conserved F or W.

v_call,j_call,cdr3_aa
TRBV9,TRBJ2-7,CASSTSGGFAYEQYF
TRBV10-1,TRBJ2-7,CASSERGTSGGPVHEQYF
TRBV7-8,TRBJ2-7,CASSRALGGSYEQYF
TRBV6-5,TRBJ1-2,CASSLGGVYGYTF
TRBV11-2,TRBJ2-7,CASSPQSYYEQYF
TRBV6-6,TRBJ2-1,CASSTTSSGAYNEQFF
TRBV5-1,TRBJ1-3,CASSSGQGAGNTIYF
TRBV10-3,TRBJ2-1,CAISTGTRTNEQFF
TRBV2,TRBJ1-2,CASSQSLRGYTF
TRBV6-5,TRBJ2-3,CASSYVGHLGTDTQYF
TRBV4-1,TRBJ1-4,CASSQGQGSEKLFF
TRBV4-3,TRBJ1-2,CASSQGGRGRDGYTF
TRBV3-1/TRBV3-2,TRBJ1-3,CASSLVLAGNTIYF
TRBV27,TRBJ1-2,CASSQRGGRYGYTF
TRBV7-2,TRBJ1-2,CASSFGQGIANYGYTF
TRBV7-2,TRBJ2-1,CASSLNRESYNEQFF
TRBV12-5,TRBJ1-2,CASGRSGNYGYTF
TRBV5-6,TRBJ1-5,CASSLFRDPRPQHF
TRBV27,TRBJ1-5,CASSWGGQNNQPQHF
TRBV5-6,TRBJ1-1,CASSRTDRLNTEAFF
TRBV29-1,TRBJ1-1,CSVEMSVNTEAFF
TRBV28,TRBJ1-3,CASSLGGAGNTIYF
TRBV30,TRBJ1-2,CATTRGDYGYTF
TRBV29-1,TRBJ1-1,CSVAGTGSLQAFF
TRBV29-1,TRBJ1-1,CSAAGLMNTEAFF
TRBV2,TRBJ1-1,CASSVSGGFTEAFF
TRBV5-6,TRBJ1-1,CASSLTGVTEAFF
TRBV19,TRBJ1-2,CASSIGTGKEYGYTF
TRBV29-1,TRBJ1-1,CSVGGRAFHQAFF
TRBV19,TRBJ2-3,CASSIGSGGYTDTQYF
TRBV7-9,TRBJ1-2,CASSLAGVHGYTF
TRBV29-1,TRBJ2-1,CSVVGPNEQFF
TRBV3-1/TRBV3-2,TRBJ2-1,CASSQDRALGSNEQFF
TRBV6-5,TRBJ1-5,CASSYLTGGQPQHF
TRBV12-3/TRBV12-4,TRBJ2-7,CASRPQGFEQYF
TRBV7-2,TRBJ2-1,CASSSRRIDNEQFF